These 14 T cell receptor beta chains were all obtained from the same sample, sequenced in a study of vaccination and CD4 T cells after COVID-19. These receptors are not linked to any known antigen. At the Johns Hopkins FTIC core, DNA taken from cultured CD4+ T cells was sequenced by way of the Oncomine TCR Beta short-read assay. MiXCR was run by TCRdb on the PCR reads, yielding one entry per CDR3 protein. The table records approximately 19,000 distinct CDR3 sequences, around 70% of them present only once. Regarding treatment: roughly 10-day PBMC culture with coronavirus spike peptide pools or control peptides (ViraFEST assay). The sequenced sample was CD4+ T cells from blood, cultured in vitro. Receptor source: a human donor who had recovered from COVID-19.

The CDR3 DNA follows: TGTGCCAGCAGGGCGGGCGGCTCTGGGGCCAACGTCCTGACTTTC. It is translated as CASRAGGSGANVLTF. The V gene is TRBV6-1, the J gene TRBJ2-6; D is perhaps TRBD2 (5 bases). Between the trimmed V and J ends, which lost 6 bases and 0 bases, there was a span of 9 bases. The germline V gene encodes CDR1 MNHNS and CDR2 SASEGT. This CDR3 has 15 amino acids.

The V call is TRBV12-3 or TRBV12-4, the J call TRBJ2-7, with TRBD1 matching over 9 bases. V gave up 4 bases and J gave up 1 base; unmatched junction bases: 5. CDR3 size: 15 residues. The CDR3 region has the DNA TGTGCCAGCAGTTGGGGACAGGGCCGATCCTACGAGCAGTACTTC. This encodes CASSWGQGRSYEQYF.

The V gene is TRBV7-9, the J gene TRBJ1-6; the match to TRBD1 covers 7 bases. Trimming removed 1 base from V and 0 bases from J; junction bases left unmatched: 9. This CDR3 is built from 19 residues. Germline assignment: CDR1 SEHNR and CDR2 FQNEAQ (reference sequence). The CDR3, as DNA: TGTGCCAGCAGCTTAGACATGGACAGGAAGAGCTCCTATAATTCACCCCTCCACTTT. Amino acids: CASSLDMDRKSSYNSPLHF.

This clonotype was seen only once. The chain couples TRBV15 to TRBJ2-7, with D hard to call. Germline CDR1 LNHNV, CDR2 YYDKDF (reference sequence). The V gene lost 1 base and the J gene lost 3 bases, with 4 bases spanning the gap. This CDR3 has 12 amino acids. CDR3 sequence reads: CATSRAYYEQYF. In nucleotides, the CDR3 is TGTGCCACCAGCAGAGCCTACTACGAGCAGTACTTC.

V usage is TRBV4-1 and J usage is TRBJ1-6; D might be TRBD1 (5 bases). The CDR3 runs to 17 residues. V lost 3 bases and J 4 bases, leaving 16 bases between the germline ends. Looked up from germline, CDR1 is MGHRA and CDR2 is YSYEKL. The CDR3 region has the DNA TGCGCCAGCAGCCAGAGTGGGGGGTCGGAGTATAATTCACCCCTCCACTTT. This sequence encodes CASSQSGGSEYNSPLHF.

The chain is built from TRBV7-6 and TRBJ2-3; D remains ambiguous. The V gene's germline CDR1 is SGHVS and CDR2 FNYEAQ. This CDR3 has 11 amino acids. The V end lost 5 bases, the J end lost 2 bases, and 2 bases lay between the germline ends. The CDR3 sequence: CASSHTDTQYF. The CDR3 DNA sequence: TGTGCCAGCAGCCACACAGATACGCAGTATTTT.

This chain links TRBV27 with TRBJ2-3; D is uncertain. Germline V CDR1 and CDR2: MNHEY, SMNVEV (reference sequence). This CDR3 spans 14 amino acids. V was clipped by 1 base and J by 3 bases, with 8 bases between them. The CDR3 DNA reads TGTGCCAGCAGTTTATATGGGGTTACAGATACGCAGTATTTT. This encodes CASSLYGVTDTQYF.

In DNA form, the CDR3 reads TGTGCCAGCCACGGGAGCCCCAATGGCTACACCTTC. Protein: CASHGSPNGYTF. This chain links TRBV28 with TRBJ1-2, with D hard to call. Trimming took 8 bases from V and 6 from J, leaving 13 bases between them. CDR3 length: 12 residues. Germline CDR1 MDHEN, CDR2 SYDVKM.

V gene TRBV28 combines with J gene TRBJ1-6; D perhaps matches TRBD1 (5 bases). The CDR3 has 14 amino acids. Trimming stripped 9 bases from V and 9 bases from J, with 18 bases between. From germline, CDR1 is MDHEN and CDR2 SYDVKM. The CDR3 reads CASTPVPGFSPLHF. DNA of the CDR3: TGTGCCAGTACCCCCGTGCCAGGGTTTTCACCCCTCCACTTT.

The chain carries TRBV20-1 and TRBJ2-1; the D gene is possibly TRBD1 (6 bases). The CDR3 consists of 14 residues. The V end was cut by 5 bases, the J end by 4 bases, with 15 bases between. In germline, CDR1 is DFQATT, CDR2 SNEGSKA (reference sequence). The CDR3 region is CSAPTKQGYNEQFF. CDR3 DNA sequence: TGCAGTGCTCCGACGAAGCAGGGGTACAATGAGCAGTTCTTC.

V is TRBV7-6 and J is TRBJ1-3, with D possibly being TRBD1 (6 bases). The V gene lost 1 base and the J gene lost 0 bases, with 13 bases spanning the gap. Germline V gene sequence: CDR1 SGHVS, CDR2 FNYEAQ. The CDR3 contains 17 residues. The CDR3 nucleotides are TGTGCCAGCAGCTTAGGGACAGACAATCTCTCTGGAAACACCATATATTTT. Its protein is CASSLGTDNLSGNTIYF.

The gene calls are TRBV7-2 and TRBJ2-2, with 8 bases identical to TRBD2. J was trimmed by 7 bases and V by 3 bases; bases with no gene match: 16. The CDR3 has 18 residues. Germline V CDR1 and CDR2: SGHTA, FQGNSA. CDR3 in DNA: TGTGCCAGCAGCTTCCGGGGTCTAGCGGGCGGTCATGGCGGGGAGCTGTTTTTT. It codes for CASSFRGLAGGHGGELFF.

This chain connects TRBV18 to TRBJ1-4; D remains unclear. Germline-derived CDR1 and CDR2 are KGHSH and LQKENI. Trimming took 5 bases from V and 5 from J, leaving 12 bases between them. The CDR3 has 14 residues. CDR3 in DNA: TGTGCCAGCTCATTCAATTCGAGAAATGAAAAACTGTTTTTT. Its protein is CASSFNSRNEKLFF.

This clonotype was seen a handful of times. The chain couples TRBV6-2 or TRBV6-3 to TRBJ2-3, with 7 bases identical to TRBD2. This CDR3 is 16 amino acids long. CDR1 is MNHEY and CDR2 is SVGEGT in the germline V gene. Unmatched junction bases numbered 9, after V lost 6 bases and J lost 0 bases. The DNA for the CDR3 is TGTGCCAGCAGCCGTATCCCTAGCGGAAGCACAGATACGCAGTATTTT. Translation: CASSRIPSGSTDTQYF.